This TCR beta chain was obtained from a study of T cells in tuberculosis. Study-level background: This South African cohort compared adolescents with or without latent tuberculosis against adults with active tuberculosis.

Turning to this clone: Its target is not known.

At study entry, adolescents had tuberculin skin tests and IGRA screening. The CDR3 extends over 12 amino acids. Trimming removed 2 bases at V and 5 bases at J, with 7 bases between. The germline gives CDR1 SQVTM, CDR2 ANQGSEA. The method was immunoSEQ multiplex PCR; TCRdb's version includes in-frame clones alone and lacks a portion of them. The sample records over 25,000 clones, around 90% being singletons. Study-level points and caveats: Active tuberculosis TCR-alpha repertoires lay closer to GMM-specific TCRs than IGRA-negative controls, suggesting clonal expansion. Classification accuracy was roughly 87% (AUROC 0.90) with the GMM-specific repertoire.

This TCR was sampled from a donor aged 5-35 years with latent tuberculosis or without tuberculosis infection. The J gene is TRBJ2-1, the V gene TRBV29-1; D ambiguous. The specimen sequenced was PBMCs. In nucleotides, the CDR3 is TGCAGCGTTGAACTTCGAGACAATGAGCAGTTCTTC. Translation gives CSVELRDNEQFF.